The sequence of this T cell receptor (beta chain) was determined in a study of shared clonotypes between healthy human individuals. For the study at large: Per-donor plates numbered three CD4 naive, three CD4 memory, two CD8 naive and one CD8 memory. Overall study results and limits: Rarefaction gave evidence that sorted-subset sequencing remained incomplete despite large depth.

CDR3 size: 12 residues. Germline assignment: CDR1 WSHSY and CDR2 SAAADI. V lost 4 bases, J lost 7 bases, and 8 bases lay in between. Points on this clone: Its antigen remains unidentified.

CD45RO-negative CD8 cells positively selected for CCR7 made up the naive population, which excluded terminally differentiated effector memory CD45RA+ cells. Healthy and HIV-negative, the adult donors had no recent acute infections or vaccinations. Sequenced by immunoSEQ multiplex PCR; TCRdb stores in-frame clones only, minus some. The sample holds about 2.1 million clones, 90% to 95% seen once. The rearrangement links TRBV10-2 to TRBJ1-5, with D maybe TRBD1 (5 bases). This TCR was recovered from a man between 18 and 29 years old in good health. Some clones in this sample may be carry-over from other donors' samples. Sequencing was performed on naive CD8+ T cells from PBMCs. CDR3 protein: CASSGRGQPQHF. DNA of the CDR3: TGCGCCAGCAGTGGGAGGGGACAGCCCCAGCATTTT.